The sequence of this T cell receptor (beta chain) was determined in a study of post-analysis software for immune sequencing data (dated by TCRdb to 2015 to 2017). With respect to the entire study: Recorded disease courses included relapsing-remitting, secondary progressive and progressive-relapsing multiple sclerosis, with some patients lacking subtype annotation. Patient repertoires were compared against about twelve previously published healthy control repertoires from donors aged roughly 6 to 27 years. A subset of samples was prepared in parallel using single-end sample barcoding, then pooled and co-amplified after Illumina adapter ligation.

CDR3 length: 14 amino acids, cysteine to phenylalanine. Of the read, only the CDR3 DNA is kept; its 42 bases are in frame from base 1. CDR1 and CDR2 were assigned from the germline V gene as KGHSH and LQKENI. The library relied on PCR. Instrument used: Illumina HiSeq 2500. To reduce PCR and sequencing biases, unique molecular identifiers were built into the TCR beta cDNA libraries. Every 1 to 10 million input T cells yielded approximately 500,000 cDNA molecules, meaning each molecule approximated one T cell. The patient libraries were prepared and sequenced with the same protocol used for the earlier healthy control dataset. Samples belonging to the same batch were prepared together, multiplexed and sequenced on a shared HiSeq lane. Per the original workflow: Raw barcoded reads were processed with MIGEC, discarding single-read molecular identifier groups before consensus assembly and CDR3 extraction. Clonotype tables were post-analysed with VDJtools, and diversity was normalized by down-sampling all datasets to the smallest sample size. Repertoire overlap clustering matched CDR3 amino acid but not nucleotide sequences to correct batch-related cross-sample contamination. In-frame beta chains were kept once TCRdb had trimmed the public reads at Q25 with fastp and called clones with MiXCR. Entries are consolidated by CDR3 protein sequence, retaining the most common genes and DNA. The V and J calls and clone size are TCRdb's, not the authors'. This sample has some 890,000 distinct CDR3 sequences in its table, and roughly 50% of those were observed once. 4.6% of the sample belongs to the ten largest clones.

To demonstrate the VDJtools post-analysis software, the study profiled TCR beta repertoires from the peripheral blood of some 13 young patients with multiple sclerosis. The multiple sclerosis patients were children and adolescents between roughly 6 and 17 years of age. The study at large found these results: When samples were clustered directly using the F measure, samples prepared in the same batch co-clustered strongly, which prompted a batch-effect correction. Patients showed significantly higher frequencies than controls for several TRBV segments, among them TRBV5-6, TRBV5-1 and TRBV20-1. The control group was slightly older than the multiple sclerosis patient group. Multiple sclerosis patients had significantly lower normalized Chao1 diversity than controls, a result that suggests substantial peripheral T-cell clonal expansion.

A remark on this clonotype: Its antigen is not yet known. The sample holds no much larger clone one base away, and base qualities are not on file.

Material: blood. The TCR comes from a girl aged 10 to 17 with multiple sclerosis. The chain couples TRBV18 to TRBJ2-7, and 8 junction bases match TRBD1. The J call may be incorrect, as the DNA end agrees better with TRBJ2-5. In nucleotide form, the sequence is TGTGCCAGCTCACCAAGCGACAGGGGATGGACCCAGTACTTC. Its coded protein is CASSPSDRGWTQYF.